The 3 T cell receptor beta chains listed next were all sequenced from one sample in a study of control samples from healthy donors and cancer patients. The repertoire was sequenced with immunoSEQ multiplex PCR; TCRdb's copy has only in-frame clones and lacks some. The data show about 220,000 clones, with roughly 94% seen just once and about 1.6% held by the top ten. The source material was blood. The origin of the receptors is a man over 45 in good health.

The J gene is TRBJ1-2, the V gene TRBV28; tentative D call: TRBD1 (5 bases). V was trimmed by 8 bases and J by 5 bases, leaving 9 bases between them. This CDR3 region has 11 residues. In germline, CDR1 is MDHEN, CDR2 SYDVKM. The CDR3 bases are TGTGCCAGCGCCAGGGCTTATGGCTACACCTTC. Translating gives CASARAYGYTF.

In nucleotides, the CDR3 is TGTGCCAGCAGCCAAGACGGTTTAGGTAGCGGACTAGCGTCTTATTTT. Translation: CASSQDGLGSGLASYF. J is TRBJ2-3 and V is TRBV4-2, with TRBD2 matching 9 bases. The CDR3 contains 16 residues. CDR1 is LGHNA, CDR2 YNFKEQ, per germline. The junction had 16 bases not matched to a gene; V was cut back by 0 bases and J by 15 bases.

V usage is TRBV19 and J usage is TRBJ2-3, with D possibly TRBD1 on 5 matching bases. Germline V gives CDR1 LNHDA, CDR2 SQIVND (reference sequence). Trimming removed 3 bases from V and 0 bases from J, with 7 bases in between. This CDR3 has 14 residues. This CDR3 is CASSMTASTDTQYF. CDR3 nucleotides: TGTGCCAGTAGTATGACAGCCAGCACAGATACGCAGTATTTT. Full variable domain (remainder filled in from reference TRBV19 and TRBJ2-3): DGGITQSPKYLFRKEGQNVTLSCEQNLNHDAMYWYRQDPGQGLRLIYYSQIVNDFQKGDIAEGYSVSREKKESFPLTVTSAQKNPTAFYLCASSMTASTDTQYFGPGTRLTVL.